This is a list of T cell receptor beta chains from one sample in a study of control samples from healthy donors and cancer patients. TCRdb keeps only in-frame clones here, not all; method: immunoSEQ multiplex PCR. The sample shows 96,000 or so clones, 85% to 95% of them seen only once. The sample consisted of blood. The receptors derive from a man aged 18 to 29 in good health. The CDR3 runs from the conserved cysteine through the conserved F or W. D genes are given only for firm matches. The size entry is marked missing in some rows and otherwise reads once, few, many or a size class.

CDR3 protein: CASSETIRTGETGELFF; CDR3 DNA: TGTGCCAGCAGTGAAACCATTAGGACAGGGGAAACCGGGGAGCTGTTTTTT; clone size: NA; V gene: TRBV6-1; D gene: TRBD1; J gene: TRBJ2-2
CDR3 protein: CAWSTSDRAYEQYF; CDR3 DNA: TGTGCCTGGAGTACCTCGGACAGGGCCTACGAGCAGTACTTC; clone size: NA; V gene: TRBV30; D gene: TRBD1; J gene: TRBJ2-7
CDR3 protein: CASSLIAAGGPDTQYF; CDR3 DNA: TGTGCCAGCAGCTTAATTGCAGCGGGAGGGCCAGATACGCAGTATTTT; clone size: NA; V gene: TRBV7-2; D gene: TRBD2; J gene: TRBJ2-3
CDR3 protein: CASSLAGQGVIGGYTF; CDR3 DNA: TGTGCCAGCAGCTTAGCAGGACAGGGAGTCATAGGAGGCTACACCTTC; clone size: NA; V gene: TRBV7-2; D gene: TRBD1; J gene: TRBJ1-2
CDR3 protein: CASSTLVATEAFF; CDR3 DNA: TGTGCCAGCAGTACCCTGGTTGCGACTGAAGCTTTCTTT; clone size: NA; V gene: TRBV6-2/TRBV6-3; D gene: NA; J gene: TRBJ1-1
CDR3 protein: CASSSRTSGSSIEQFF; CDR3 DNA: TGTGCCAGCAGCTCGAGAACTAGCGGGAGTTCCATCGAGCAGTTCTTC; clone size: NA; V gene: TRBV11-2; D gene: TRBD2; J gene: TRBJ2-1
CDR3 protein: CASHALDTGELFF; CDR3 DNA: TGTGCCAGTCACGCGCTGGACACCGGGGAGCTGTTTTTT; clone size: once; V gene: TRBV10-3; D gene: NA; J gene: TRBJ2-2
CDR3 protein: CATSRDGGTEAFF; CDR3 DNA: TGTGCCACCAGCAGGGACGGGGGCACTGAAGCTTTCTTT; clone size: NA; V gene: TRBV15; D gene: NA; J gene: TRBJ1-1
CDR3 protein: CASKGTVSNQPQHF; CDR3 DNA: TGTGCCAGCAAGGGGACAGTTAGCAATCAGCCCCAGCATTTT; clone size: NA; V gene: TRBV2; D gene: TRBD1; J gene: TRBJ1-5
CDR3 protein: CASMEYSNQPQHF; CDR3 DNA: TGTGCCAGCATGGAATATAGCAATCAGCCCCAGCATTTT; clone size: NA; V gene: TRBV2; D gene: NA; J gene: TRBJ1-5
CDR3 protein: CASGTSGVNEQFF; CDR3 DNA: TGTGCCAGTGGAACTAGCGGGGTCAATGAGCAGTTCTTC; clone size: NA; V gene: TRBV19; D gene: TRBD2; J gene: TRBJ2-1
CDR3 protein: CASSLVEGWDNEQFF; CDR3 DNA: TGTGCCAGCAGCTTGGTCGAGGGTTGGGACAATGAGCAGTTCTTC; clone size: NA; V gene: TRBV5-4; D gene: NA; J gene: TRBJ2-1
CDR3 protein: CASSLSASGTMSSYNEQFF; CDR3 DNA: TGTGCCAGCAGCTTATCGGCTAGCGGGACAATGAGCTCCTACAATGAGCAGTTCTTC; clone size: NA; V gene: TRBV7-8; D gene: TRBD2; J gene: TRBJ2-1
CDR3 protein: CASSDRQNTGELFF; CDR3 DNA: TGTGCCAGCAGTGACAGACAGAACACCGGGGAGCTGTTTTTT; clone size: NA; V gene: TRBV6-1; D gene: NA; J gene: TRBJ2-2
CDR3 protein: CASSLTGQGLGGNQPQHF; CDR3 DNA: TGTGCCAGCAGCTTAACGGGACAGGGGCTTGGGGGCAATCAGCCCCAGCATTTT; clone size: NA; V gene: TRBV7-2; D gene: TRBD1; J gene: TRBJ1-5
CDR3 protein: CASSENHGGYTF; CDR3 DNA: TGTGCCAGCAGTGAAAACCACGGCGGCTACACCTTC; clone size: NA; V gene: TRBV6-1; D gene: NA; J gene: TRBJ1-2
CDR3 protein: CASSLKGLGEQYF; CDR3 DNA: TGTGCCAGCAGCTTGAAAGGGTTGGGAGAGCAGTACTTC; clone size: NA; V gene: TRBV5-8; D gene: NA; J gene: TRBJ2-7
CDR3 protein: CASRGQGEAFF; CDR3 DNA: TGTGCCAGCAGAGGGCAGGGGGAAGCTTTCTTT; clone size: NA; V gene: TRBV6-5; D gene: NA; J gene: TRBJ1-1
CDR3 protein: CASRASFVIEAFF; CDR3 DNA: TGTGCCAGCAGGGCCTCTTTCGTGATCGAAGCTTTCTTT; clone size: few; V gene: TRBV6-5; D gene: NA; J gene: TRBJ1-1
CDR3 protein: CASMVDYEQYF; CDR3 DNA: TGTGCCAGCATGGTAGACTACGAGCAGTACTTC; clone size: few; V gene: TRBV6-6; D gene: NA; J gene: TRBJ2-7
CDR3 protein: CASSPTGAEGNQPQHF; CDR3 DNA: TGTGCCAGCAGTCCAACGGGGGCCGAAGGCAATCAGCCCCAGCATTTT; clone size: NA; V gene: TRBV27; D gene: NA; J gene: TRBJ1-5
CDR3 protein: CASSEQGFLNQPQHF; CDR3 DNA: TGTGCCAGCAGTGAACAGGGGTTTCTCAATCAGCCCCAGCATTTT; clone size: NA; V gene: TRBV2; D gene: NA; J gene: TRBJ1-5
CDR3 protein: CASSHDIGNTEAFF; CDR3 DNA: TGTGCCAGCAGCCATGACATAGGGAACACTGAAGCTTTCTTT; clone size: NA; V gene: TRBV3-1/TRBV3-2; D gene: NA; J gene: TRBJ1-1
CDR3 protein: CASSLSGGASYNEQFF; CDR3 DNA: TGTGCCAGCAGCCTTAGCGGGGGGGCCTCCTACAATGAGCAGTTCTTC; clone size: NA; V gene: TRBV11-2; D gene: TRBD2; J gene: TRBJ2-1
CDR3 protein: CASSPPGWDYEQYF; CDR3 DNA: TGTGCCAGCTCACCACCTGGATGGGACTACGAGCAGTACTTC; clone size: NA; V gene: TRBV18; D gene: NA; J gene: TRBJ2-7
CDR3 protein: CATSRVPGDQPQHF; CDR3 DNA: TGTGCCACCAGCAGAGTCCCGGGGGATCAGCCCCAGCATTTT; clone size: NA; V gene: TRBV15; D gene: NA; J gene: TRBJ1-5
CDR3 protein: CASSFPRSGFYEQYF; CDR3 DNA: TGTGCCAGCAGTTTTCCCCGGTCGGGTTTCTACGAGCAGTACTTC; clone size: NA; V gene: TRBV6-2/TRBV6-3; D gene: NA; J gene: TRBJ2-7
CDR3 protein: CASSAPFTGNSPLHF; CDR3 DNA: TGTGCCAGTAGCGCACCGTTCACAGGGAATTCACCCCTCCACTTT; clone size: NA; V gene: TRBV19; D gene: NA; J gene: TRBJ1-6
CDR3 protein: CASSRQGQAANEKLFF; CDR3 DNA: TGCGCCAGCAGCCGACAGGGCCAGGCGGCTAATGAAAAACTGTTTTTT; clone size: NA; V gene: TRBV5-1; D gene: TRBD1; J gene: TRBJ1-4
CDR3 protein: CARQENTDTQYF; CDR3 DNA: TGTGCCAGACAGGAAAACACAGATACGCAGTATTTT; clone size: NA; V gene: TRBV30; D gene: NA; J gene: TRBJ2-3
CDR3 protein: CASSPGTPNEQFF; CDR3 DNA: TGTGCCAGCAGTCCCGGGACACCCAATGAGCAGTTCTTC; clone size: NA; V gene: TRBV12-3/TRBV12-4; D gene: NA; J gene: TRBJ2-1
CDR3 protein: CASSPRQGAQYNEQFF; CDR3 DNA: TGTGCCAGCAGCCCACGACAGGGGGCGCAGTACAATGAGCAGTTCTTC; clone size: few; V gene: TRBV9; D gene: TRBD1; J gene: TRBJ2-1
CDR3 protein: CASTSSSGRYNEQFF; CDR3 DNA: TGTGCCAGCACTTCATCTAGCGGGCGATACAATGAGCAGTTCTTC; clone size: once; V gene: TRBV27; D gene: TRBD2; J gene: TRBJ2-1
CDR3 protein: CASSQATEPGHGYTF; CDR3 DNA: TGCGCCAGCAGCCAAGCCACGGAGCCAGGCCATGGCTACACCTTC; clone size: NA; V gene: TRBV4-3; D gene: NA; J gene: TRBJ1-2
CDR3 protein: CASSLSVVSGANVLTF; CDR3 DNA: TGTGCCAGCAGTTTATCGGTCGTTTCTGGGGCCAACGTCCTGACTTTC; clone size: NA; V gene: TRBV27; D gene: NA; J gene: TRBJ2-6
CDR3 protein: CAWIPGTGDLKTEAFF; CDR3 DNA: TGTGCCTGGATCCCCGGGACAGGGGACCTTAAGACTGAAGCTTTCTTT; clone size: NA; V gene: TRBV30; D gene: TRBD1; J gene: TRBJ1-1
CDR3 protein: CASSEAGGPQHF; CDR3 DNA: TGTGCCAGCAGTGAAGCCGGGGGGCCCCAGCATTTT; clone size: NA; V gene: TRBV6-1; D gene: NA; J gene: TRBJ1-5
CDR3 protein: CASSLGLISYNSPLHF; CDR3 DNA: TGTGCCAGCAGCTTAGGTTTGATCTCCTATAATTCACCCCTCCACTTT; clone size: NA; V gene: TRBV11-2; D gene: NA; J gene: TRBJ1-6
CDR3 protein: CASSSGTGEQFF; CDR3 DNA: TGTGCCAGCAGCTCGGGAACCGGTGAGCAGTTCTTC; clone size: NA; V gene: TRBV5-6; D gene: NA; J gene: TRBJ2-1
CDR3 protein: CASSIVSQGPTEAFF; CDR3 DNA: TGTGCCAGTAGTATAGTCTCCCAGGGGCCCACTGAAGCTTTCTTT; clone size: NA; V gene: TRBV19; D gene: NA; J gene: TRBJ1-1
CDR3 protein: CASSTIVGNTEAFF; CDR3 DNA: TGTGCCAGCAGTACGATTGTCGGGAACACTGAAGCTTTCTTT; clone size: NA; V gene: TRBV6-2/TRBV6-3; D gene: NA; J gene: TRBJ1-1
CDR3 protein: CASSPPPWGMRHGYTF; CDR3 DNA: TGCGCCAGCAGCCCTCCCCCCTGGGGGATGAGGCATGGCTACACCTTC; clone size: NA; V gene: TRBV4-1; D gene: NA; J gene: TRBJ1-2
CDR3 protein: CASSVDPREWETQYF; CDR3 DNA: TGTGCCAGCAGCGTAGACCCCAGGGAGTGGGAGACCCAGTACTTC; clone size: NA; V gene: TRBV9; D gene: NA; J gene: TRBJ2-5
CDR3 protein: CASRPVGTGERNTIYF; CDR3 DNA: TGTGCCAGCAGACCAGTCGGGACAGGGGAAAGAAACACCATATATTTT; clone size: once; V gene: TRBV27; D gene: TRBD1; J gene: TRBJ1-3
CDR3 protein: CASSPTGYTEAFF; CDR3 DNA: TGTGCCAGCAGCCCCACTGGCTACACTGAAGCTTTCTTT; clone size: few; V gene: TRBV7-9; D gene: NA; J gene: TRBJ1-1
CDR3 protein: CASSSPDWNYGYTF; CDR3 DNA: TGTGCCAGCAGTTCCCCCGACTGGAACTATGGCTACACCTTC; clone size: NA; V gene: TRBV28; D gene: NA; J gene: TRBJ1-2
CDR3 protein: CASSHPGQKSTDTQYF; CDR3 DNA: TGCGCCAGCAGCCACCCGGGACAGAAATCCACAGATACGCAGTATTTT; clone size: NA; V gene: TRBV4-3; D gene: TRBD1; J gene: TRBJ2-3
CDR3 protein: CATPIWTGDNEKLFF; CDR3 DNA: TGTGCCACTCCAATTTGGACGGGAGATAATGAAAAACTGTTTTTT; clone size: once; V gene: TRBV7-9; D gene: NA; J gene: TRBJ1-4
CDR3 protein: CAWTAGQSIYSNQPQHF; CDR3 DNA: TGTGCCTGGACCGCTGGACAGAGTATTTACAGCAATCAGCCCCAGCATTTT; clone size: NA; V gene: TRBV30; D gene: NA; J gene: TRBJ1-5
CDR3 protein: CASSLRRGGTDTQYF; CDR3 DNA: TGTGCCAGCAGCTTACGGCGGGGGGGCACAGATACGCAGTATTTT; clone size: NA; V gene: TRBV7-2; D gene: TRBD2; J gene: TRBJ2-3